This entry lists 18 T cell receptor beta chains sequenced from one sample in a study of identical twins. Via MiXCR, TCRdb re-called the 5' RACE reads, giving one row per CDR3 protein. Seen here are approximately 550,000 distinct CDR3 sequences, approximately 20% observed once, and the top ten hold approximately 0.52%. The data also belong to a second study, concerning yellow fever vaccine responses in identical twins.

The sample taken for sequencing was CD4+ T cells sorted from blood. The receptors were sampled from a woman aged 18 to 35 in good health.

This clonotype occurred a few times. CDR3 DNA: TGTGCCAGCTCACCGGACAGGCCTGCAACTAATGAAAAACTGTTTTTT. Residues: CASSPDRPATNEKLFF. The rearrangement uses TRBV18 and TRBJ1-4, with 7 bases matching TRBD1. Germline V gene data show CDR1 as KGHSH and CDR2 as LQKENI. The CDR3 sequence is 16 residues long. J lost 0 bases, V lost 3 bases, and 4 bases had no gene match. The full variable domain, rest sourced from reference TRBV18 and TRBJ1-4, is NAGVMQNPRHLVRRRGQEARLRCSPMKGHSHVYWYRQLPEEGLKFMVYLQKENIIDESGMPKERFSAEFPKEGPSILRIQQVVRGDSAAYFCASSPDRPATNEKLFFGSGTQLSVL.

The table lists this clonotype with a count of one. The genes are TRBV11-2 and TRBJ2-1; 10 nucleotides match TRBD2. The CDR3 extends over 20 amino acids. Germline-derived CDR1 and CDR2 are SGHAT and FQNNGV. V gave up 5 bases and J gave up 10 bases; unmatched junction bases: 26. CDR3 bases: TGTGCCAGCAGCCCCTCTGGGTGGGGTTACGAACTAGCGGGGACCCAGGAGCAGTTCTTC. It yields the protein CASSPSGWGYELAGTQEQFF. The full variable domain, rest sourced from reference TRBV11-2 and TRBJ2-1, is EAGVAQSPRYKIIEKRQSVAFWCNPISGHATLYWYQQILGQGPKLLIQFQNNGVVDDSQLPKDRFSAERLKGVDSTLKIQPAKLEDSAVYLCASSPSGWGYELAGTQEQFFGPGTRLTVL.

This clonotype was seen a few times. V gene TRBV9 combines with J gene TRBJ1-2; D is undetermined. From germline, CDR1 is SGDLS and CDR2 YYNGEE. This CDR3 region has 13 residues. V was clipped by 0 bases and J by 8 bases, with 11 bases between them. DNA for the CDR3: TGTGCCAGCAGCGTAGATACGGCCGGGGGCTACACCTTC. It yields the protein CASSVDTAGGYTF.

The V gene is TRBV6-5, the J gene TRBJ2-3; D may be TRBD2 (7 bases). V shed 10 bases and J shed 4 bases, with 18 bases lying between them. Germline lookup yields CDR1 MNHEY and CDR2 SVGAGI. CDR3 length: 14 amino acids. CDR3 nucleotides: TGTGCCACCAAGGGAGGGGGGGGCCCAGATACGCAGTATTTT. Amino acid sequence: CATKGGGGPDTQYF.

The V call is TRBV5-5, the J call TRBJ2-2, with 9 bases matching TRBD1. After removal of 3 bases from V and 5 bases from J, the junction contained 2 bases not matched to a gene. Germline V gene sequence: CDR1 SGHKS, CDR2 YYEKEE (reference sequence). There are 14 residues in the CDR3. CDR3 nucleotide sequence: TGTGCCAGCAGCTGGGACAGGGCTACCGGGGAGCTGTTTTTT. It yields the protein CASSWDRATGELFF.

The J gene is TRBJ2-3, the V gene TRBV4-1; D may be TRBD2 (6 bases). CDR1 MGHRA and CDR2 YSYEKL come from the germline V gene. The ends were cut back, 4 bases at V and 4 bases at J, with 18 bases in the middle. This CDR3 is built from 16 residues. The CDR3 region is CASSPIFSEGADTQYF. The CDR3 bases are TGCGCCAGCAGCCCTATCTTCTCGGAGGGCGCAGATACGCAGTATTTT.

This CDR3 reads CASSRPGGVDTQYF. The DNA for the CDR3 is TGTGCCAGCAGTCGGCCAGGTGGGGTAGATACGCAGTATTTT. V and J are TRBV12-3 or TRBV12-4 and TRBJ2-3; D gene uncertain. V was pared by 5 bases and J by 5 bases, with 14 bases between. The CDR3 is made up of 14 amino acids.

The table lists this clonotype with a few counts. In DNA form, the CDR3 reads TGTGCCAGCAGTAAGGGGAAGACTAGCGGGAGTGGTAATGAGCAGTTCTTC. Its translation: CASSKGKTSGSGNEQFF. The V gene is TRBV6-2 or TRBV6-3, the J gene TRBJ2-1, with 12 positions matching TRBD2. The germline V gene encodes CDR1 MNHEY and CDR2 SVGEGT. Trimming at V came to 5 bases and at J to 7 bases, leaving 12 bases not matched to a gene. The CDR3 totals 17 residues.

The CDR3 DNA sequence: TGTGCCATCAGTGAGCTACAACAGGGATCCGGGGAGCTGTTTTTT. Protein sequence: CAISELQQGSGELFF. The chain employs TRBV10-3 and TRBJ2-2, with D possibly TRBD1 on 6 matching bases. The CDR3 is 15 amino acids. Germline V lookup: CDR1 ENHRY, CDR2 SYGVKD. Deletions cut 2 bases from V and 6 bases from J, with 13 bases between.

The rearrangement joins TRBV7-2 to TRBJ1-2; possibly TRBD1 for D (5 bases). The CDR3 loop spans 15 amino acids. Germline values: CDR1 SGHTA, CDR2 FQGNSA. Trimming stripped 5 bases from V and 4 bases from J, with 17 bases between. The CDR3 nucleotides read TGTGCCAGCAGCCCCCGGGGCAATAACCCCTATGGCTACACCTTC. Translation: CASSPRGNNPYGYTF.

The rearrangement links TRBV3-1 to TRBJ2-1; 8 nucleotides match TRBD2. Per germline, CDR1 LGHDT and CDR2 YNNKEL (reference sequence). V lost 1 base, J lost 9 bases, and 14 bases stayed unmatched. The CDR3 has 17 residues. The CDR3 DNA is TGTGCCAGCAGCCAAGCCTTCACGGGGGGGCCACTAGGTGAGCAGTTCTTC. It translates to CASSQAFTGGPLGEQFF.

The J gene is TRBJ2-7, the V gene TRBV19; D is perhaps TRBD2 (7 bases). This CDR3 has 13 amino acids. Germline CDR1 and CDR2: LNHDA and SQIVND (reference sequence). V lost 10 bases and J 2 bases, leaving 15 bases between the germline ends. The CDR3 reads CATRGGQAYEQYF. The CDR3, as DNA: TGTGCCACAAGGGGGGGGCAGGCCTACGAGCAGTACTTC.

This clonotype showed up just a few times. The chain couples TRBV7-9 to TRBJ1-4; 7 bases are shared with TRBD1. Unmatched junction bases numbered 3, after V lost 2 bases and J lost 3 bases. The CDR3 is 15 amino acids. Germline V gene data show CDR1 as SEHNR and CDR2 as FQNEAQ (reference sequence). CDR3 loop: CASSLSGTANEKLFF. CDR3 sequence (DNA): TGTGCCAGCAGCTTATCCGGGACAGCTAATGAAAAACTGTTTTTT.

This clonotype showed up just a few times. The rearrangement links TRBV5-1 to TRBJ2-2, with D tentatively TRBD1 (7 bases). The germline V and J ends were trimmed by 0 bases and 2 bases, with 14 bases remaining between them. The germline CDR1 and CDR2 sequences are SGHRS and YFSETQ. This CDR3 comprises 17 residues. DNA of the CDR3: TGCGCCAGCAGCTTGGGCAGGGGGGTTCAAAACACCGGGGAGCTGTTTTTT. This translates into CASSLGRGVQNTGELFF.

This clonotype was seen a handful of times. The V and J genes are TRBV29-1 and TRBJ2-1, with D perhaps matching TRBD2 (6 bases). CDR1 is SQVTM and CDR2 is ANQGSEA in the germline V gene. CDR3 length: 12 residues. Trimming stripped 8 bases from V and 0 bases from J, with 8 bases between. In DNA form, the CDR3 reads TGCAGCCCGGGACTCTCCTACAATGAGCAGTTCTTC. Translating it yields CSPGLSYNEQFF.

This chain connects TRBV10-3 to TRBJ1-1; 9 nucleotides match TRBD1. V lost 7 bases and J lost 5; bases outside the gene matches: 8. This CDR3 comprises 14 residues. The V gene's germline CDR1 is ENHRY and CDR2 SYGVKD. This CDR3 is CAINDDRGVTEAFF. In DNA, the CDR3 is TGTGCCATCAACGATGACAGGGGGGTGACTGAAGCTTTCTTT.

This clonotype was seen a few times. The rearrangement joins TRBV24-1 to TRBJ2-2; D is uncertain. The CDR3 extends over 15 amino acids. Trimming removed 2 bases at V and 5 bases at J, with 11 bases between. Germline V gene sequence: CDR1 KGHDR, CDR2 SFDVKD. Here the CDR3 reads CATSDSRRITGELFF. The CDR3 DNA reads as TGTGCCACCAGTGATTCTCGCAGGATAACCGGGGAGCTGTTTTTT.

This clonotype was counted a few times. This sequence joins TRBV20-1 and TRBJ2-1; TRBD2 matches 10 bases. Germline CDR1 and CDR2: DFQATT and SNEGSKA (reference sequence). This CDR3 has 13 residues. V was clipped by 6 bases and J by 2 bases; unmatched bases: 1. This CDR3 reads CSALAGAYNEQFF. The CDR3 DNA sequence: TGCAGTGCCCTAGCGGGGGCCTACAATGAGCAGTTCTTC.